These 15 T cell receptor beta chains were sequenced from one sample in a study of T cell repertoires in cytomegalovirus infection. These receptors' antigens are unknown. Each CDR3 protein is one row after TCRdb ran MiXCR on the reads. The sample has approximately 270,000 distinct CDR3 sequences; around 20% are singletons. Material: cultured PBMCs, obtained from culture after CMV antigen stimulation. Every receptor here comes from a human donor in good health (CMV status not recorded). Some clones in this sample may be carry-over from other donors' samples.

This clonotype occurred a few times. The V gene is TRBV5-4, the J gene TRBJ2-5; 8 bases line up with TRBD1. The CDR3 loop spans 16 amino acids. Looked up from germline, CDR1 is SGHNT and CDR2 is YYREEE (reference sequence). Germline trimming cut 0 bases from V and 2 bases from J; bases unmatched to any gene: 6. In nucleotides, the CDR3 is TGTGCCAGCAGCTTGGGATTAGGACAGGGACAAGAGACCCAGTACTTC. Protein sequence: CASSLGLGQGQETQYF.

This clonotype was seen at least ten times. J is TRBJ2-1 and V is TRBV5-4, with 11 nucleotides matching TRBD2. The length of the CDR3 is 15 residues. The V gene end was trimmed by 5 bases and the J gene end by 4 bases; junction bases not matched to a gene: 5. Germline CDR1 SGHNT, CDR2 YYREEE (reference sequence). The chain's CDR3 is CASSHRLAGYNEQFF. Written as DNA, the CDR3 is TGTGCCAGCAGTCACCGACTAGCGGGGTACAATGAGCAGTTCTTC.

The chain recombines TRBV12-3 or TRBV12-4 with TRBJ2-2; D gene unclear. V was shortened by 4 bases and J by 7 bases, with 7 bases between the two germline ends. The CDR3 contains 12 residues. The CDR3 is CASSWVIGELFF. In DNA form, the CDR3 reads TGTGCCAGCAGTTGGGTGATCGGGGAGCTGTTTTTT.

This clonotype was found many times. The rearrangement joins TRBV7-3 to TRBJ1-1; D gene ambiguous. CDR3 length: 14 amino acids. V was trimmed by 4 bases and J by 2 bases, leaving 11 bases between them. Germline V gene sequence: CDR1 SGHTA, CDR2 FQGTGA. CDR3 sequence reads: CASSSQNDNTEAFF. For the CDR3, the DNA is TGTGCCAGCAGCTCACAGAACGATAACACTGAAGCTTTCTTT.

V and J are TRBV28 and TRBJ1-1; no definite D call. The V end was cut by 4 bases, the J end by 0 bases, with 12 bases between. The germline V gene has CDR1 MDHEN and CDR2 SYDVKM. This CDR3 has 15 amino acids. The chain's CDR3 is CASSSGGRMNTEAFF. CDR3 nucleotides: TGTGCCAGCAGTTCGGGCGGAAGGATGAACACTGAAGCTTTCTTT.

This clonotype was detected a few times. The chain joins TRBV7-9 to TRBJ1-2, with 8 bases identical to TRBD1. After removal of 5 bases from V and 7 bases from J, the junction contained 6 bases not matched to a gene. The CDR3 is made up of 13 amino acids. Germline CDR1 and CDR2: SEHNR and FQNEAQ (reference sequence). The CDR3 DNA sequence: TGTGCCAGCAGCCGCCGACAGGGGCTTGGCTACACCTTC. Its translation: CASSRRQGLGYTF.

V usage is TRBV20-1 and J usage is TRBJ1-4; possibly TRBD1 for D (6 bases). V lost 5 bases and J lost 5, with 12 bases in between. The CDR3 totals 13 residues. Germline V lookup: CDR1 DFQATT, CDR2 SNEGSKA (reference sequence). CDR3: CSASTGRNEKLFF. The CDR3 DNA follows: TGCAGTGCTTCTACAGGGCGAAATGAAAAACTGTTTTTT.

The rearrangement links TRBV27 to TRBJ2-7; 10 bases align to TRBD2. This CDR3 contains 15 residues. Germline V lookup: CDR1 MNHEY, CDR2 SMNVEV (reference sequence). V shed 2 bases and J 2 bases; nucleotides not matched to a gene: 3. In nucleotides, the CDR3 is TGTGCCAGCAGTTTAATCACTAGCGGGACCTACGAGCAGTACTTC. Encoded protein: CASSLITSGTYEQYF.

The chain combines TRBV4-3 with TRBJ2-2; tentatively, D is TRBD2 (6 bases). Germline CDR1 reads LGHNA; CDR2 reads YSLEER. Trimming removed 3 bases at V and 3 bases at J, with 8 bases between. CDR3 length: 14 residues. CDR3 in amino acids: CASSQGTHTGELFF. CDR3 bases: TGCGCCAGCAGCCAGGGGACTCACACCGGGGAGCTGTTTTTT.

This clonotype was seen at least ten times. This chain connects TRBV7-9 to TRBJ1-4; D is uncertain. Trimming cost V 3 bases and J 11 bases, with 10 bases left between them. The CDR3 consists of 12 residues. Germline-derived CDR1 and CDR2 are SEHNR and FQNEAQ (reference sequence). The CDR3 region is CASSFQSWKLFF. CDR3 bases: TGTGCCAGCAGCTTCCAAAGCTGGAAACTGTTTTTT.

This CDR3 is CASSLYVMGSNTGELFF. Written as DNA, the CDR3 is TGTGCCAGCAGTTTATATGTGATGGGTTCGAACACCGGGGAGCTGTTTTTT. The V gene is TRBV27, the J gene TRBJ2-2; D gene unclear. V lost 1 base, J lost 0 bases, and 12 bases lay in between. CDR1 and CDR2 from the germline V gene are MNHEY and SMNVEV (reference sequence). The CDR3 covers 17 residues.

J is TRBJ1-1 and V is TRBV19; no reliable D call. The V end was cut by 0 bases, the J end by 0 bases, with 11 bases between. Germline CDR1 and CDR2: LNHDA and SQIVND (reference sequence). CDR3 length: 16 amino acids. The CDR3 loop is CASSIDAALMNTEAFF. The CDR3 nucleotides are TGTGCCAGTAGTATAGATGCGGCGCTCATGAACACTGAAGCTTTCTTT.

The rearrangement links TRBV7-6 to TRBJ2-1, with D perhaps matching TRBD1 or TRBD2 (5 bases each). This CDR3 is built from 14 residues. Germline-derived CDR1 and CDR2 are SGHVS and FNYEAQ. V was clipped by 5 bases and J by 6 bases, with 14 bases between them. For the CDR3, the DNA is TGTGCCAGCAGCGCTAGCCTGACAGTCAATGAGCAGTTCTTC. It codes for CASSASLTVNEQFF.

This clonotype was picked up a small number of times. The chain joins TRBV18 to TRBJ1-5; D may be TRBD1 (6 bases). Trimming shortened V by 4 bases and J by 2 bases, and 21 bases separated the two germline ends. The CDR3 sequence is 18 residues long. Germline CDR1 reads KGHSH; CDR2 reads LQKENI. The CDR3 region is CASSRSGPQAGGNQPQHF. The CDR3, as DNA: TGTGCCAGCTCACGTAGCGGTCCCCAGGCAGGGGGCAATCAGCCCCAGCATTTT.

The V and J genes are TRBV28 and TRBJ2-3; 9 bases map to TRBD1. Germline CDR1 MDHEN, CDR2 SYDVKM. CDR3 length equals 16 residues. V lost 5 bases to trimming and J lost 8 bases; unmatched junction nucleotides: 14. The CDR3 nucleotides are TGTGCCAGCAGTCCACCGGGACAGGGTGTGAGTAGTACGCAGTATTTT. It yields the protein CASSPPGQGVSSTQYF.